This TCR beta chain comes out of a study of blood T cell repertoires in COVID-19. This CDR3 has 13 residues. Deletions cut 8 bases from V and 4 bases from J, with 14 bases between. The germline V gene encodes CDR1 SGHVS and CDR2 FNYEAQ. All enrollees were roughly 18 to 89 years old and from roughly 22 US areas. Researchers sorted participants into cohorts using their self-reported clinical history. Cohort 3 donors counted as recovered after two negative PCRs, clearance, or resolved symptoms. In the study's own analysis: Amplification from reference gene primers served as the basis for estimated nucleated cell counts. Using immunoSEQ multiplex PCR, the repertoire was profiled, and TCRdb retains in-frame clones only, with some absent. That table supplies the V and J calls and clone size; D and trimming were determined from the DNA. The sample holds approximately 400,000 clones, approximately 87% seen once.

What was sequenced was PBMCs or T cells enriched from blood (not recorded which). This chain connects TRBV7-6 to TRBJ1-1; no reliable D call. The sequence was collected from a man aged 25-45 years who had recovered from COVID-19. CDR3 nucleotide sequence: TGTGCCAGCCAAGGGAGGGCGGGCACTGAAGCTTTCTTT. Protein: CASQGRAGTEAFF.